Below are 12 T cell receptor beta chains sequenced from a single sample in a study of cytomegalovirus exposure and HLA in healthy donors. Sequencing used immunoSEQ multiplex PCR; TCRdb keeps in-frame clones, though not all of them. Among tens of thousands of clones listed, almost 85% were seen once. The sample consisted of PBMCs. These receptors all stem from a woman under 30 in good health and CMV-seropositive.

The genes are TRBV21-1 and TRBJ2-7; the table assigns TRBD2, which was not confirmed against the DNA. TRBV21-1 is a recognized pseudogene. The CDR3 totals 16 residues. The DNA of the CDR3 is TGTGCCAGCAGCACCTTGGAGGGGCATAGCTCCTACGAGCAGTACTTC. This encodes CASSTLEGHSSYEQYF.

This chain connects TRBV18 to TRBJ1-1; D may be TRBD1 (6 bases). Trimming left V 6 bases short and J 8 bases short, with 10 bases between. The CDR3 contains 11 residues. Germline CDR1 and CDR2: KGHSH and LQKENI. As DNA, the CDR3 is TGTGCCAGCTCTCTCACAGGGGAAGCTTTCTTT. Protein sequence: CASSLTGEAFF.

This sequence joins TRBV27 and TRBJ2-1, with 9 bases fitting TRBD2. The junction had 10 bases not matched to a gene; V was cut back by 7 bases and J by 9 bases. This CDR3 comprises 14 residues. CDR1 is MNHEY, CDR2 SMNVEV, per germline (reference sequence). The CDR3 nucleotides read TGTGCCAGCATACCGCGGCGGGGGGGCCCTGAGCAGTTCTTC. Amino acid sequence: CASIPRRGGPEQFF.

The chain is built from TRBV6-1 and TRBJ1-6; D not resolved. Germline V gene lookup returns CDR1 MNHNS and CDR2 SASEGT. Deletions cut 9 bases from V and 7 bases from J, with 13 bases between. CDR3 length: 13 residues. CDR3 region: CASRNGVNSPLHF. The CDR3 nucleotides read TGTGCCAGTAGAAACGGGGTCAATTCACCCCTCCACTTT.

The rearrangement uses TRBV19 and TRBJ2-5; TRBD2 might be the D (6 bases). Trimming removed 5 bases at V and 2 bases at J, with 15 bases between. Germline lookup yields CDR1 LNHDA and CDR2 SQIVND (reference sequence). The CDR3 runs to 15 residues. This chain's CDR3 is CASSLGGALQETQYF. In DNA, the CDR3 is TGTGCCAGTAGTCTAGGCGGGGCACTTCAAGAGACCCAGTACTTC.

This chain uses TRBV11-2 with TRBJ1-5; D call uncertain. V lost 0 bases to trimming and J lost 2 bases, with 11 bases between them. Per germline, CDR1 SGHAT and CDR2 FQNNGV. The CDR3 extends over 16 amino acids. The CDR3 bases are TGTGCCAGCAGCTTAGATCTCGGGAGAGGCAATCAGCCCCAGCATTTT. Translated: CASSLDLGRGNQPQHF.

The chain employs TRBV29-1 and TRBJ1-2; the match to TRBD1 covers 11 bases. The junction had 4 bases not matched to a gene; V was cut back by 2 bases and J by 5 bases. In germline, CDR1 is SQVTM, CDR2 ANQGSEA. The CDR3 extends over 14 amino acids. The CDR3 loop is CSVERTGGIYGYTF. For the CDR3, the DNA is TGCAGCGTTGAACGGACAGGGGGCATATATGGCTACACCTTC.

This CDR3 is CASGTSGTDTQYF. For the CDR3, the DNA is TGTGCCAGCGGGACTAGCGGCACAGATACGCAGTATTTT. The chain recombines TRBV6-4 with TRBJ2-3; 10 nucleotides align to TRBD2. The germline V gene has CDR1 MRHNA and CDR2 SNTAGT. This CDR3 contains 13 residues. Trimming cost V 8 bases and J 1 base; bases outside gene matches: 0.

The V call is TRBV6-5, the J call TRBJ2-7, with 11 nucleotides matching TRBD1. Germline CDR1 is MNHEY and CDR2 is SVGAGI. V was clipped by 8 bases and J by 4 bases; unmatched bases: 10. CDR3 length: 15 amino acids. The CDR3 bases are TGTGCCAGCTTATCCCGGGGGACAGGGGGATACGAGCAGTACTTC. This encodes CASLSRGTGGYEQYF.

The genes are TRBV25-1 and TRBJ2-7; D is undetermined. V shed 4 bases and J shed 2 bases, with 3 bases lying between them. The CDR3 consists of 11 residues. Germline lookup yields CDR1 MGHDK and CDR2 SYGVNS. The CDR3 nucleotides are TGTGCCAGCAGTGTAGCCTACGAGCAGTACTTC. Encoded protein: CASSVAYEQYF.

This clone has just a few counts. The chain recombines TRBV4-2 with TRBJ1-2, with TRBD1 matching 8 bases. CDR1 and CDR2 from the germline V gene are LGHNA and YNFKEQ. The CDR3 runs 13 residues. The V segment lost 2 bases and the J segment 8 bases; nucleotides outside the gene matches: 4. In DNA form, the CDR3 reads TGTGCCAGCAGCCAATTCGACAGGGGAGGCTACACCTTC. It specifies CASSQFDRGGYTF.

CDR3 DNA sequence: TGTGCCAGCAGTTCGTGGGGGGGTCTCTATGGCTACACCTTC. Residues: CASSSWGGLYGYTF. The chain combines TRBV27 with TRBJ1-2; maybe TRBD1 (5 bases). V was trimmed by 4 bases and J by 4 bases, leaving 13 bases between them. The CDR3 spans 14 residues. The V gene's germline CDR1 is MNHEY and CDR2 SMNVEV (reference sequence).